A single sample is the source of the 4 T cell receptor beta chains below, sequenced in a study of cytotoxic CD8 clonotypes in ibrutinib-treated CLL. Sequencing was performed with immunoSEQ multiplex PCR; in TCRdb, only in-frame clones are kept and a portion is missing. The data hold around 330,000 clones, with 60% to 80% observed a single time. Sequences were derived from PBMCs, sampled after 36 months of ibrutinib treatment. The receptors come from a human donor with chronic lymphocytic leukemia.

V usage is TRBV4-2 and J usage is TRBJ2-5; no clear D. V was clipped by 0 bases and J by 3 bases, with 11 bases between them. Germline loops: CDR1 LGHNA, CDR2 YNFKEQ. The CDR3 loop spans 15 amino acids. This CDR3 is CASSQEGSHKETQYF. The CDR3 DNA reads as TGTGCCAGCAGCCAAGAAGGCAGCCACAAAGAGACCCAGTACTTC.

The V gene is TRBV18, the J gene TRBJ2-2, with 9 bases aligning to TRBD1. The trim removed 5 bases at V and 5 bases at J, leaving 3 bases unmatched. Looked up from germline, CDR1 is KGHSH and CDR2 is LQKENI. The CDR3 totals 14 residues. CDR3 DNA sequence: TGTGCCAGCTCATGGGACAGGGTGACCGGGGAGCTGTTTTTT. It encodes CASSWDRVTGELFF.

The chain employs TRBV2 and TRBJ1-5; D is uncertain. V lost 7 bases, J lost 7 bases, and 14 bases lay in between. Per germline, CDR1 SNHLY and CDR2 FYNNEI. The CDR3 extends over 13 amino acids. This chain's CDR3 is CASNGLTKQPQHF. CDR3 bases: TGTGCCAGCAACGGGCTTACAAAACAGCCCCAGCATTTT.

CDR3 sequence (DNA): TGCAGCGTTGAAAGACGGATGGGCCAAGAGACCCAGTACTTC. It encodes CSVERRMGQETQYF. The chain links TRBV29-1 to TRBJ2-5; no definite D call. The germline V gene encodes CDR1 SQVTM and CDR2 ANQGSEA. Trimming removed 2 bases at V and 1 base at J, with 11 bases between. This CDR3 is 14 amino acids long.